This T cell receptor beta chain was observed in a study of blood T cells in healthy people across ages. A J-beta primer mix and a sample-barcoded 5' primer were used in a second PCR of roughly 7 to 12 cycles. TCRdb passed the 5' RACE reads through MiXCR, listing each CDR3 protein once. This table holds around 1.5 million distinct CDR3 sequences, 34% found once. Germline V lookup: CDR1 SGHRS, CDR2 YFSETQ. The CDR3 has 16 amino acids. V was clipped by 1 base and J by 0 bases; unmatched bases: 4. Per sample, at least 5 micrograms of total RNA were extracted. The sample taken for sequencing was blood. This TCR came from a woman under 40 in good health. This sequence joins TRBV5-1 and TRBJ2-5; 9 bases are shared with TRBD1. The CDR3, as DNA: TGCGCCAGCAGCTTGACAGGGGGCAGTGACCAAGAGACCCAGTACTTC. Translated: CASSLTGGSDQETQYF.